This entry lists 25 T cell receptor beta chains sequenced from one sample in a study of shared clonotypes between healthy human individuals. Here immunoSEQ multiplex PCR was the method, and the copy in TCRdb shows in-frame clones only, minus some. The sample gives 90,000 to 120,000 clones, under 70% of which show up once; almost 25% is in the top ten. Sequencing used memory CD8+ T cells sorted from blood. The sample's subset: CD45RO+ cells pooled with CCR7-negative TemRA cells. These receptor sequences come from a woman in her 30s in good health.

The gene calls are TRBV6-4 and TRBJ2-2, with TRBD1 matching 11 bases. The CDR3 has 16 amino acids. Per the germline V gene, CDR1 is MRHNA and CDR2 is SNTAGT. Trimming took 2 bases from V and 3 from J; bases not matched to a gene: 2. CDR3 protein: CASSDQGQGDTGELFF. In DNA, the CDR3 is TGTGCCAGCAGTGACCAGGGACAGGGGGACACCGGGGAGCTGTTTTTT.

This chain links TRBV5-5 with TRBJ2-3; 7 bases line up with TRBD1. Germline-derived CDR1 and CDR2 are SGHKS and YYEKEE (reference sequence). This CDR3 spans 14 amino acids. Losses at the gene ends were 4 bases for V and 0 bases for J; bases not matched to a gene: 2. This CDR3 is CASSPTGSTDTQYF. The CDR3 DNA reads as TGTGCCAGCAGCCCGACAGGGAGCACAGATACGCAGTATTTT.

The rearrangement links TRBV7-7 to TRBJ2-3; D is ambiguous. Trimming took off 1 base at V and 4 bases at J, with 9 bases between the two ends. Germline assignment: CDR1 SSHAT and CDR2 FNYEAQ (reference sequence). The CDR3 is 14 amino acids. CDR3 coding DNA: TGTGCCAGCAGCTTAGGTCTGGATTCAGATACGCAGTATTTT. It encodes CASSLGLDSDTQYF.

V usage is TRBV18 and J usage is TRBJ2-5; D remains ambiguous. The last part of the DNA fits TRBJ2-7 better; the J call may be wrong. CDR1 and CDR2 from the germline V gene are KGHSH and LQKENI. The CDR3 loop spans 11 amino acids. The CDR3 nucleotides are TGTGCCAGCTCACCACCGAACGAGCAGTACTTC. Translation: CASSPPNEQYF.

The genes are TRBV7-8 and TRBJ1-1; D gene uncertain. The CDR3 spans 11 residues. Germline V gives CDR1 SGHVS, CDR2 FQNEAQ. Trimming stripped 2 bases from V and 4 bases from J, with 2 bases between. CDR3 sequence reads: CASSLSTEAFF. CDR3 sequence (DNA): TGTGCCAGCAGCTTAAGCACTGAAGCTTTCTTT.

The gene calls are TRBV5-6 and TRBJ1-1, with D possibly matching TRBD1 (6 bases). Trimming took off 0 bases at V and 3 bases at J, with 18 bases between the two ends. Germline-derived CDR1 and CDR2 are SGHDT and YYEEEE. The CDR3 is 17 amino acids. In nucleotides, the CDR3 is TGTGCCAGCAGCTTGGCCCGGATACAGGGCTGGGACACTGAAGCTTTCTTT. Protein sequence: CASSLARIQGWDTEAFF.

The chain employs TRBV18 and TRBJ2-1; no clear D gene. V was cut by 1 base and J by 4 bases, with 14 bases left in between. CDR3 length: 16 residues. The germline V gene encodes CDR1 KGHSH and CDR2 LQKENI. As DNA, the CDR3 is TGTGCCAGCTCACCACTAAGGGCTCCCCTATACAATGAGCAGTTCTTC. Protein product: CASSPLRAPLYNEQFF.

Details on this clone: Distinct nucleotide sequences in the sample also encode this CDR3. The V and J genes are TRBV6-5 and TRBJ1-2, with TRBD1 identical over 9 bases. The CDR3 contains 11 residues. Germline values: CDR1 MNHEY, CDR2 SVGAGI. V was clipped by 6 bases and J by 7 bases; unmatched bases: 0. CDR3 residues: CASRDRGGYTF. The DNA for the CDR3 is TGTGCCAGCAGGGACAGGGGTGGCTACACCTTC.

The V call is TRBV7-9, the J call TRBJ2-2; 7 nucleotides agree with TRBD1. V dropped 1 base and J dropped 6; count of bases not matched to a gene: 5. The CDR3 loop spans 15 amino acids. CDR1 is SEHNR and CDR2 is FQNEAQ in the germline V gene (reference sequence). CDR3 DNA sequence: TGTGCCAGCAGCTTAGTTACAGGGGCCCCCGGGGAGCTGTTTTTT. Translating it yields CASSLVTGAPGELFF.

V and J are TRBV15 and TRBJ1-3, with D unresolved. The germline gives CDR1 LNHNV, CDR2 YYDKDF (reference sequence). V was clipped by 0 bases and J by 8 bases, with 11 bases between them. CDR3 size: 14 residues. The CDR3 loop is CATSRDGPGHTIYF. CDR3 in DNA: TGTGCCACCAGCAGAGATGGTCCCGGACACACCATATATTTT.

V is TRBV15 and J is TRBJ1-2; a weak D match, TRBD1 (5 bases). The germline V and J ends were trimmed by 0 bases and 3 bases, with 17 bases remaining between them. The germline CDR1 and CDR2 sequences are LNHNV and YYDKDF (reference sequence). The CDR3 contains 17 residues. The CDR3 protein is CATSRDPTPGRDYGYTF. The CDR3 DNA reads as TGTGCCACCAGCAGAGACCCAACCCCAGGGCGAGACTATGGCTACACCTTC.

This clone was found many times. This chain joins TRBV15 and TRBJ1-2, with D hard to call. The CDR3 contains 16 residues. Germline assignment: CDR1 LNHNV and CDR2 YYDKDF (reference sequence). The germline V and J ends were trimmed by 0 bases and 7 bases, with 18 bases remaining between them. CDR3 in DNA: TGTGCCACCAGCAGAGATGGAAGTGGCAGCACGGGTGGCTACACCTTC. Residues: CATSRDGSGSTGGYTF. The full variable domain, its missing parts supplied by reference TRBV15 and TRBJ1-2, is DAMVIQNPRYQVTQFGKPVTLSCSQTLNHNVMYWYQQKSSQAPKLLFHYYDKDFNNEADTPDNFQSRRPNTSFCFLDIRSPGLGDTAMYLCATSRDGSGSTGGYTFGSGTRLTVV.

The chain joins TRBV7-9 to TRBJ1-1; D is possibly TRBD1 (5 bases). V lost 5 bases to trimming and J lost 6 bases, with 13 bases between them. The germline V gene has CDR1 SEHNR and CDR2 FQNEAQ (reference sequence). The CDR3 extends over 13 amino acids. The DNA of the CDR3 is TGTGCCAGCAGCGTAGGGGATCCTGCTGAAGCTTTCTTT. This encodes CASSVGDPAEAFF.

This clone came up once. The chain joins TRBV2 to TRBJ2-3; the match to TRBD2 covers 9 bases. There are 17 residues in the CDR3. Germline lookup yields CDR1 SNHLY and CDR2 FYNNEI. With 0 bases clipped from V and 7 bases from J, the junction kept 11 bases outside the gene matches. This CDR3 is CASSEALGGTSRHTQYF. The DNA for the CDR3 is TGTGCCAGCAGTGAAGCGCTTGGCGGGACTAGCCGCCATACGCAGTATTTT.

The CDR3 loop is CAWSPGLAGQPEAFF. The CDR3 region has the DNA TGTGCCTGGTCTCCGGGGTTAGCCGGGCAGCCTGAAGCTTTCTTT. J is TRBJ1-1 and V is TRBV30, with no clear D. V dropped 5 bases and J dropped 6 bases, with 22 bases sitting between them. Germline-derived CDR1 and CDR2 are GTSNPN and SVGIG (reference sequence). This CDR3 region has 15 residues.

The V gene is TRBV7-9, the J gene TRBJ2-4; D may be TRBD2 (6 bases). From germline, CDR1 is SEHNR and CDR2 FQNEAQ (reference sequence). The CDR3 length is 15 residues. V dropped 5 bases and J dropped 4 bases, with 15 bases sitting between them. This chain's CDR3 is CASSPPSAPKNIQYF. The CDR3 nucleotides read TGTGCCAGCAGCCCCCCTAGCGCCCCTAAAAACATTCAGTACTTC.

V is TRBV11-2 and J is TRBJ2-7; 9 bases align to TRBD2. The germline gives CDR1 SGHAT, CDR2 FQNNGV. With 5 bases clipped from V and 5 bases from J, the junction kept 10 bases outside the gene matches. The CDR3 loop spans 15 amino acids. The CDR3 protein is CASSIGPAGGHEQYF. Written as DNA, the CDR3 is TGTGCCAGCAGCATCGGGCCAGCGGGAGGCCACGAGCAGTACTTC. The full variable domain, in which reference TRBV11-2 and TRBJ2-7 provide the parts outside the CDR3, is EAGVAQSPRYKIIEKRQSVAFWCNPISGHATLYWYQQILGQGPKLLIQFQNNGVVDDSQLPKDRFSAERLKGVDSTLKIQPAKLEDSAVYLCASSIGPAGGHEQYFGPGTRLTVT.

In this sample, this clone turned up a few times. The chain recombines TRBV20-1 with TRBJ1-2; D gene ambiguous. Trimming stripped 6 bases from V and 7 bases from J, with 9 bases between. CDR1 DFQATT and CDR2 SNEGSKA come from the germline V gene (reference sequence). The CDR3 loop spans 10 amino acids. CDR3 nucleotides: TGCAGTGCCCACCTTAGTGGCTACACCTTC. Translated, it gives CSAHLSGYTF.

This clone occurred once. The V call is TRBV18, the J call TRBJ1-1, with a tentative D call TRBD1 (5 bases). CDR1 and CDR2 from the germline V gene are KGHSH and LQKENI. Trimming took off 0 bases at V and 1 base at J, with 9 bases between the two ends. The CDR3 is made up of 15 amino acids. The CDR3 region is CASSPPGGWNTEAFF. Here the CDR3 DNA reads TGTGCCAGCTCACCACCGGGGGGTTGGAACACTGAAGCTTTCTTT.

This chain uses TRBV11-2 with TRBJ2-1; 11 bases agree with TRBD2. Per the germline V gene, CDR1 is SGHAT and CDR2 is FQNNGV. V lost 4 bases to trimming and J lost 10 bases; unmatched junction nucleotides: 9. The CDR3 runs 15 residues. In nucleotides, the CDR3 is TGTGCCAGCAGCTCCAATAGCGGGAGGGCCCAGGAGCAGTTCTTC. Translated, it gives CASSSNSGRAQEQFF.

The chain uses TRBV7-8 and TRBJ2-7, with TRBD2 matching 15 bases. From germline, CDR1 is SGHVS and CDR2 FQNEAQ. J lost 2 bases, V lost 5 bases, and 10 bases had no gene match. The CDR3 extends over 18 amino acids. The chain's CDR3 is CASSLLGGLAGGPYEQYF. The CDR3 bases are TGTGCCAGCAGCCTATTGGGGGGACTAGCGGGAGGCCCCTACGAGCAGTACTTC.

The V and J genes are TRBV6-5 and TRBJ2-5; D not certain. The CDR3 contains 15 residues. V was cut by 0 bases and J by 5 bases, with 13 bases left in between. Germline CDR1 and CDR2: MNHEY and SVGAGI. The CDR3 region is CASSYSLHSGETQYF. The CDR3 coding sequence is TGTGCCAGCAGTTACTCCTTACACAGTGGGGAGACCCAGTACTTC.

Many counts were recorded for this clone. The rearrangement joins TRBV7-9 to TRBJ2-3; D gene ambiguous. Deletions cut 3 bases from V and 4 bases from J, with 8 bases between. This CDR3 has 13 residues. In germline, CDR1 is SEHNR, CDR2 FQNEAQ (reference sequence). CDR3 region: CASSFLYPDTQYF. The CDR3 coding sequence is TGTGCCAGCAGCTTTCTTTACCCAGATACGCAGTATTTT.

The chain employs TRBV21-1 and TRBJ2-7. TRBV21-1 is termed a pseudogene. There are 15 residues in the CDR3. CDR3 DNA: TGTGCCAGCAGCAAACGTCCCCGTCCACCGTACGAGCAGTACTTC. Residues: CASSKRPRPPYEQYF.

The chain combines TRBV13 with TRBJ2-7; 7 nucleotides align to TRBD2. Trimming took 0 bases from V and 3 from J; bases not matched to a gene: 14. The CDR3 totals 18 residues. Per the germline V gene, CDR1 is PRHDT and CDR2 is FYEKMQ (reference sequence). The DNA for the CDR3 is TGTGCCAGCAGCTTAGGCCTCCCCCGGAGACGGGGGGACTACGAGCAGTACTTC. Protein product: CASSLGLPRRRGDYEQYF.